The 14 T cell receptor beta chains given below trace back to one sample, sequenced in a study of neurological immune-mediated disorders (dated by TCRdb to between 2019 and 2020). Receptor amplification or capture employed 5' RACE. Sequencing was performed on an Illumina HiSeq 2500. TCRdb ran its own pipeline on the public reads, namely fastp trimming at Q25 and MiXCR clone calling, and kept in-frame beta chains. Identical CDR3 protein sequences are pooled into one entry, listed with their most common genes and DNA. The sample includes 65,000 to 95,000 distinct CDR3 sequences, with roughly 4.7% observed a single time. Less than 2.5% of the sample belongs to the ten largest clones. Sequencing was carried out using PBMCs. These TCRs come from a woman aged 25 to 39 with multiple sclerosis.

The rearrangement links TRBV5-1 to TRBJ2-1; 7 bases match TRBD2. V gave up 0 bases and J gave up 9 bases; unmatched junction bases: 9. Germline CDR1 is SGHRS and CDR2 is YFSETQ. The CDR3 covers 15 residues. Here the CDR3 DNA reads TGCGCCAGCAGCTTGGTGGCTAGCGGTAATGGTGAGCAGTTCTTC. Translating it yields CASSLVASGNGEQFF.

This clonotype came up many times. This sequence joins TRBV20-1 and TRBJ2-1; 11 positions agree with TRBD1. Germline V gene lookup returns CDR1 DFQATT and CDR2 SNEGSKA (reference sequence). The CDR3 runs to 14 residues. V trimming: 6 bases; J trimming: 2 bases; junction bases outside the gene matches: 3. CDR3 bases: TGCAGTGCCAGGGGACAGGGGGCCTACAATGAGCAGTTCTTC. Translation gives CSARGQGAYNEQFF.

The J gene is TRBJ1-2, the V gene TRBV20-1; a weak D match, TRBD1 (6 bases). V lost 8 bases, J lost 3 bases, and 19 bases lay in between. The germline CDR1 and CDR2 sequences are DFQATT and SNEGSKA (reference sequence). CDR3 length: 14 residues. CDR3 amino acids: CSHTDPRGDYGYTF. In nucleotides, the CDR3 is TGCAGTCACACGGACCCCAGGGGTGACTATGGCTACACCTTC.

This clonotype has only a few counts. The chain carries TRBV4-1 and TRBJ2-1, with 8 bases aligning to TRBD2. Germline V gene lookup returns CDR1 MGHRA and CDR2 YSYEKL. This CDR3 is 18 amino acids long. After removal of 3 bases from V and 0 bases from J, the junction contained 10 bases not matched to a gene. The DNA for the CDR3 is TGCGCCAGCAGCCATACGGGATGGGGGACTAGCTCCTACAATGAGCAGTTCTTC. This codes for CASSHTGWGTSSYNEQFF.

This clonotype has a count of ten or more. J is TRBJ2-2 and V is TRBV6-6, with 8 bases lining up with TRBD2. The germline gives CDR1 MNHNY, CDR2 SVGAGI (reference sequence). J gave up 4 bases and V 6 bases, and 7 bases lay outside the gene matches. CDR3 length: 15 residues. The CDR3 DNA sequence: TGTGCCAGCAGCTCCATCGGGGGGGGCACCGGGGAGCTGTTTTTT. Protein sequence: CASSSIGGGTGELFF.

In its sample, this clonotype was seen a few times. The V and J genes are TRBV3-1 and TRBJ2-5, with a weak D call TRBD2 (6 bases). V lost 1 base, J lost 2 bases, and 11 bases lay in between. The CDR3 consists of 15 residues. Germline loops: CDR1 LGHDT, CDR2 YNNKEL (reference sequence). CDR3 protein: CASSQGRREQETQYF. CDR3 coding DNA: TGTGCCAGCAGCCAAGGAAGGCGGGAACAAGAGACCCAGTACTTC.

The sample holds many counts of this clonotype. Here the CDR3 DNA reads TGCGCCAGCAGCTTAGCGGGAGTCGCAGATACGCAGTATTTT. It yields the protein CASSLAGVADTQYF. The chain uses TRBV5-1 and TRBJ2-3; TRBD2 matches at 8 bases. Losses at the gene ends were 2 bases for V and 4 bases for J; bases not matched to a gene: 3. Germline loops: CDR1 SGHRS, CDR2 YFSETQ. The CDR3 sequence is 14 residues long.

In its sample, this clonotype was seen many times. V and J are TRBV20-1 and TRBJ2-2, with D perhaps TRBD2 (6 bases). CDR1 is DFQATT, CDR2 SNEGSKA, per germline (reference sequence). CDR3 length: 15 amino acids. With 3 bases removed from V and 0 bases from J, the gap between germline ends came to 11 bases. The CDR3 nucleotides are TGCAGTGCTAGGGGGTGGGGGGCGAACACCGGGGAGCTGTTTTTT. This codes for CSARGWGANTGELFF.

The CDR3 is CASSLGGEQFF. The CDR3 DNA reads as TGTGCCAGCAGTTTAGGAGGTGAGCAGTTCTTC. The gene calls are TRBV28 and TRBJ2-1; D is possibly TRBD2 (5 bases). From germline, CDR1 is MDHEN and CDR2 SYDVKM. The V end was cut by 2 bases, the J end by 9 bases, with 5 bases between. There are 11 residues in the CDR3.

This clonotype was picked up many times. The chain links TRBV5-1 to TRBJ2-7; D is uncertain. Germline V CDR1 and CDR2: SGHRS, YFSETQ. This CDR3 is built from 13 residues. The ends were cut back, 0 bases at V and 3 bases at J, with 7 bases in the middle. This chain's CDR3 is CASSLGLGYEQYF. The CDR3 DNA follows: TGCGCCAGCAGCTTGGGTCTGGGCTACGAGCAGTACTTC.

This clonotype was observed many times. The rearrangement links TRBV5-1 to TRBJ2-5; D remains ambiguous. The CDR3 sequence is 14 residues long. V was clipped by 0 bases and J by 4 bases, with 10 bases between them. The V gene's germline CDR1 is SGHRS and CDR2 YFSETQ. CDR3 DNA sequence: TGCGCCAGCAGCTTGGAGCCGGACGGAGAGACCCAGTACTTC. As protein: CASSLEPDGETQYF.

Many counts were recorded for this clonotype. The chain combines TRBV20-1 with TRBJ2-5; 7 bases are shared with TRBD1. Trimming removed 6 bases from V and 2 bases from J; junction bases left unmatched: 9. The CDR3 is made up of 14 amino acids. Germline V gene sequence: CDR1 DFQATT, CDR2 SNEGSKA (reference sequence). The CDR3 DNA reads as TGCAGTGCCCGACAGGGATTGGGGCAAGAGACCCAGTACTTC. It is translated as CSARQGLGQETQYF.

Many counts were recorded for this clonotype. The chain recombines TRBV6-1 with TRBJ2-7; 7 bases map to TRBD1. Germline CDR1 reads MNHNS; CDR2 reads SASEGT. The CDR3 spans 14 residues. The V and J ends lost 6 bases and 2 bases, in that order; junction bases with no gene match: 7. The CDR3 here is CASRSTGQTYEQYV. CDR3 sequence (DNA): TGTGCCAGCAGATCAACGGGACAGACCTACGAGCAGTACGTC.

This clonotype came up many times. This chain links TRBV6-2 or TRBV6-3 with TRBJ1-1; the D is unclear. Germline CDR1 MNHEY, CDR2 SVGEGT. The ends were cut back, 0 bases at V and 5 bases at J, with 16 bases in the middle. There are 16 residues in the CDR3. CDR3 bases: TGTGCCAGCAGTTACTCCGGGTTGAGGGAAGATACTGAAGCTTTCTTT. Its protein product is CASSYSGLREDTEAFF.